This is a list of T cell receptor beta chains from one sample in a study of T-cell memory formation after mild COVID-19. TCRdb re-called the 5' RACE reads with MiXCR, one entry per CDR3 protein. The sample lists about 200,000 distinct CDR3 sequences; 15% to 20% were seen once. Sequenced input: PBMCs or a T cell subset sorted from them (not recorded which). These receptors were taken from an adult woman who had mild COVID-19 (a few samples of this study predate the infection). Cell type and time point are not known. Each CDR3 is given with its conserved first and last residue. The D gene is left open where the match is weak. The size entry is marked missing in some rows and otherwise reads once, few, many or a size class.

clone size	D gene	V gene	J gene	CDR3 DNA	CDR3 protein
.	.	TRBV29-1	TRBJ2-1	TGCAGCGTCCGGGGGAAGAGCTCCTACAATGAGCAGTTCTTC	CSVRGKSSYNEQFF
.	.	TRBV18	TRBJ2-7	TGTGCCAGCTCACCACGGGAACGGGGGAACGAGCAGTACTTC	CASSPRERGNEQYF
few	TRBD1	TRBV7-9	TRBJ1-6	TGTGCCAGCAGCTTAGAATCGGGACAGGGTGGTTCACCCCTCCACTTT	CASSLESGQGGSPLHF
few	TRBD1	TRBV6-6	TRBJ2-1	TGTGCCAGCAGAAGACAGGGGGCGGTCAATGAGCAGTTCTTC	CASRRQGAVNEQFF
.	TRBD2	TRBV6-5	TRBJ2-1	TGTGCCAGCAGACCAAAGCTAGCGGGGGGCCCCAATGAGCAGTTCTTC	CASRPKLAGGPNEQFF
few	.	TRBV5-1	TRBJ1-2	TGCGCCAGCAGCCGGGACTCGCATAGCTATGGCTACACCTTC	CASSRDSHSYGYTF
few	.	TRBV19	TRBJ2-7	TGTGCCAGTAGATTTACGGTCGCGGGGCCCAACTCCTACGAGCAGTACTTC	CASRFTVAGPNSYEQYF
few	TRBD2	TRBV29-1	TRBJ2-3	TGCAGCGCGGATCAAGCGGGGGATACGCAGTATTTT	CSADQAGDTQYF
.	TRBD2	TRBV29-1	TRBJ2-1	TGCACCGCCACCCGGACTAGCGGGATCGACGAGCAGTTCTTC	CTATRTSGIDEQFF
few	.	TRBV9	TRBJ2-6	TGTGCCAGCAGCGTAGGAGGGTCTGGGGCCAACGTCCTGACTTTC	CASSVGGSGANVLTF
.	TRBD2	TRBV5-1	TRBJ2-3	TGCGCCAGCAGCTTGGACACTAGCGGGGGGGCCGTAAGTACAGATACGCAGTATTTT	CASSLDTSGGAVSTDTQYF
few	TRBD1	TRBV12-3/TRBV12-4	TRBJ1-6	TGTGCCAGCAGTCAGCGGACAGGGTCACTCTATAATTCACCCCTCCACTTT	CASSQRTGSLYNSPLHF
.	TRBD2	TRBV11-2	TRBJ2-3	TGTGCCAGCAGCACTAGCGATTGGGCAGATACGCAGTATTTT	CASSTSDWADTQYF